This T cell receptor (beta chain) was recorded in a study of T cell changes during pregnancy in multiple sclerosis. Clones were read by immunoSEQ multiplex PCR, and TCRdb kept only the in-frame ones, dropping some. The sample lists about 81,000 clones, about 94% occurring once. The CDR3 covers 16 residues. Germline CDR1 is ENHRY and CDR2 is SYGVKD. V lost 6 bases, J lost 0 bases, and 7 bases stayed unmatched. The chain uses TRBV10-3 and TRBJ1-5; 8 bases agree with TRBD1. The TCR sequence derives from a female donor with multiple sclerosis, enrolled in a pregnancy study. The sample in question was peripheral blood, obtained in the third trimester of pregnancy. The DNA of the CDR3 is TGTGCCATCAGGGCAGGGGGCTTTGTTAGCAATCAGCCCCAGCATTTT. This codes for CAIRAGGFVSNQPQHF.